Listed here are 14 T cell receptor beta chains from one sample, sequenced in a study of regulatory T cells in long-lasting Graves disease (dated by TCRdb to about 2021). Library preparation was by multiplex PCR. The sequencer was an Illumina HiSeq 4000. TCR beta libraries were built with iRepertoire HTBI primers and Arm-PCR amplification of CDR3 regions. The raw public reads went through TCRdb reprocessing: fastp at Q25, MiXCR clone calling, in-frame beta chains kept. When rows share a CDR3 protein, they turn into one entry using the most common DNA and genes. The sample table records 400,000 to 500,000 distinct CDR3 sequences; roughly 21% of these occur just once. The ten largest clones take up around 7% of the sample. The sample's time point label, decoded: persistent/refractory GD, antithyroid drugs over 5 years with positive TRAb. For both TCR sequencing and RNA sequencing, RNA was extracted from PBMCs in TRIzol.

Source: peripheral blood mononuclear cells (PBMCs), taken when the disease was refractory, from a patient treated with antithyroid drugs. Source of these receptors: a female donor with Graves disease.

This clonotype was observed at least ten times. The genes are TRBV16 and TRBJ1-5; TRBD1 is a possible D gene (5 bases). This CDR3 is built from 13 residues. Trimming shortened V by 1 base and J by 7 bases, and 8 bases separated the two germline ends. Germline CDR1 reads KGHSY; CDR2 reads FQNENV. This chain's CDR3 is CASSQFRGQPQHF. CDR3 DNA sequence: TGTGCCAGCAGCCAATTCCGGGGGCAGCCCCAGCATTTT.

In its sample, this clonotype was seen many times. The chain joins TRBV28 to TRBJ1-5; possible D gene TRBD1, 6 bases. Germline V CDR1 and CDR2: MDHEN, SYDVKM. V was trimmed by 5 bases and J by 3 bases, leaving 14 bases between them. The CDR3 has 15 residues. The CDR3 DNA reads as TGTGCCAGCAGTACGGACAGACTAGTCAATCAGCCCCAGCATTTT. This gives the protein CASSTDRLVNQPQHF.

The sample holds many counts of this clonotype. This chain connects TRBV12-3 or TRBV12-4 to TRBJ2-7, with 10 bases fitting TRBD2. After removal of 2 bases from V and 6 bases from J, the junction contained 7 bases not matched to a gene. CDR3 length: 15 amino acids. CDR3 bases: TGTGCCAGCAGTTTAAATCTAGCGGGAGTGGCCGAGCAGTACTTC. This codes for CASSLNLAGVAEQYF.

The chain joins TRBV20-1 to TRBJ1-4; D gene unclear. CDR3 length equals 13 residues. Per germline, CDR1 DFQATT and CDR2 SNEGSKA (reference sequence). V was clipped by 6 bases and J by 5 bases, with 13 bases between them. The CDR3 DNA follows: TGCAGTGCCCCACGGGCGGGGAATGAAAAACTGTTTTTT. Protein product: CSAPRAGNEKLFF.

With regard to this clonotype: A far larger clone is one nucleotide away, so this likely arose from a read error. Without the conserved terminal phenylalanine or tryptophan, this CDR3 likely stems from a read error. The chain recombines TRBV6-2 or TRBV6-3 with TRBJ2-5; no firm D call. Germline CDR1 reads MNHEY; CDR2 reads SVGEGT. This CDR3 has 12 residues. V gave up 2 bases and J gave up 4 bases, with 5 bases separating them. CDR3 sequence: CASSYGGETQYL. CDR3 nucleotide sequence: TGTGCCAGCAGTTACGGTGGAGAGACCCAGTACCTC.

This clonotype occurred many times. The chain joins TRBV24-1 to TRBJ2-5; the D is unclear. Germline V gene data show CDR1 as KGHDR and CDR2 as SFDVKD. Trimming removed 2 bases from V and 1 base from J, with 7 bases in between. The CDR3 sequence is 14 residues long. CDR3 region: CATSDSMTQETQYF. CDR3 in DNA: TGTGCCACCAGTGATTCCATGACCCAAGAGACCCAGTACTTC.

In its sample, this clonotype was seen many times. The chain is built from TRBV24-1 and TRBJ1-5; 8 bases fit TRBD1. CDR1 and CDR2 from the germline V gene are KGHDR and SFDVKD. The trim removed 9 bases at V and 3 bases at J, leaving 9 bases unmatched. This CDR3 comprises 15 residues. CDR3: CATSAGTGINQPQHF. CDR3 sequence (DNA): TGTGCCACCTCCGCCGGGACAGGCATCAATCAGCCCCAGCATTTT.

This clonotype was detected ten times or more. The gene calls are TRBV11-2 and TRBJ2-5, with 9 nucleotides matching TRBD2. This CDR3 contains 15 residues. V was clipped by 3 bases and J by 5 bases; unmatched bases: 7. Germline lookup yields CDR1 SGHAT and CDR2 FQNNGV. The DNA of the CDR3 is TGTGCCAGCAGCTTTGGCGGGGGGGCCTCGGAGACCCAGTACTTC. This gives the protein CASSFGGGASETQYF. Full variable domain (remainder filled in from reference TRBV11-2 and TRBJ2-5): EAGVAQSPRYKIIEKRQSVAFWCNPISGHATLYWYQQILGQGPKLLIQFQNNGVVDDSQLPKDRFSAERLKGVDSTLKIQPAKLEDSAVYLCASSFGGGASETQYFGPGTRLLVL.

This clonotype has a count of ten or more. The chain joins TRBV19 to TRBJ1-2; D not resolved. Trimming took 9 bases from V and 3 from J, leaving 11 bases between them. Per germline, CDR1 LNHDA and CDR2 SQIVND (reference sequence). This CDR3 is 12 amino acids long. This chain's CDR3 is CASQESHYGYTF. DNA of the CDR3: TGTGCCAGCCAAGAATCGCACTATGGCTACACCTTC.

This chain links TRBV29-1 with TRBJ2-7, with 8 positions matching TRBD1. This CDR3 has 16 residues. Germline CDR1 is SQVTM and CDR2 is ANQGSEA. Trimming removed 6 bases from V and 2 bases from J; junction bases left unmatched: 15. CDR3 sequence: CSVGGQGSTHPYEQYF. In DNA, the CDR3 is TGCAGCGTGGGCGGACAGGGTTCCACTCATCCCTACGAGCAGTACTTC.

This clonotype was detected ten times or more. The chain couples TRBV2 to TRBJ1-1; possibly TRBD1 for D (5 bases). Germline assignment: CDR1 SNHLY and CDR2 FYNNEI. V lost 10 bases and J lost 11, with 23 bases in between. The CDR3 extends over 13 amino acids. The CDR3 nucleotides read TGTGCCATTTCGACAGCTATGGGGGATTGGGCTTTCTTT. Protein sequence: CAISTAMGDWAFF.

In this sample, this clonotype turned up many times. The rearrangement links TRBV28 to TRBJ1-4; 7 bases fit TRBD1. Trimming cost V 2 bases and J 8 bases; bases outside gene matches: 5. The CDR3 has 14 amino acids. CDR1 and CDR2 (germline): MDHEN, SYDVKM. The CDR3 DNA is TGTGCCAGCAGTTTAAAAGGGGGCTGGGAAAAACTGTTTTTT. This translates into CASSLKGGWEKLFF.

This sequence joins TRBV3-1 and TRBJ2-7; TRBD2 matches at 9 bases. Germline V gene lookup returns CDR1 LGHDT and CDR2 YNNKEL (reference sequence). The V segment lost 4 bases and the J segment 4 bases; nucleotides outside the gene matches: 5. This CDR3 has 14 residues. Here the CDR3 reads CASSLSGSRYEQYF. CDR3 nucleotides: TGTGCCAGCAGCCTTAGCGGGAGTCGTTACGAGCAGTACTTC.

The J gene is TRBJ2-7, the V gene TRBV7-2; TRBD2 matches 10 bases. With V trimmed by 2 bases and J by 3 bases, 4 bases remained unmatched. Germline V gene lookup returns CDR1 SGHTA and CDR2 FQGNSA. The CDR3 totals 15 residues. Here the CDR3 DNA reads TGTGCCAGCAGCTTAAATCCTAGCGGGGGCTACGAGCAGTACTTC. It translates to CASSLNPSGGYEQYF.